Below are 29 T cell receptor beta chains sequenced from a single sample in a study of blood T cell repertoires in COVID-19. Clones were read by immunoSEQ multiplex PCR, and TCRdb kept only the in-frame ones, dropping some. The table includes some 50,000 clones, more than 70% detected once. The specimen sequenced was peripheral blood. Receptors were obtained from a woman aged 55-69 years with acute or convalescent COVID-19.

This clone has just a few counts. This sequence joins TRBV18 and TRBJ1-2; D perhaps matches TRBD1 (5 bases). V was shortened by 3 bases and J by 3 bases, with 14 bases between the two germline ends. The CDR3 length is 15 residues. Germline CDR1 and CDR2: KGHSH and LQKENI. This chain's CDR3 is CASSPGGTLDYGYTF. CDR3 nucleotide sequence: TGTGCCAGCTCACCCGGGGGGACCCTTGACTATGGCTACACCTTC.

The chain is built from TRBV2 and TRBJ1-4, with 11 bases matching TRBD1. This CDR3 has 15 residues. The germline gives CDR1 SNHLY, CDR2 FYNNEI. V gave up 6 bases and J gave up 3 bases; unmatched junction bases: 3. The CDR3 loop reads CASRGQGASNEKLFF. CDR3 DNA: TGTGCCAGCAGAGGACAGGGGGCATCTAATGAAAAACTGTTTTTT.

This chain links TRBV19 with TRBJ2-7; D possibly corresponds to TRBD1 (6 bases). The V end was cut by 5 bases, the J end by 5 bases, with 13 bases between. This CDR3 is 13 amino acids long. Germline lookup yields CDR1 LNHDA and CDR2 SQIVND (reference sequence). CDR3 residues: CASSLKQGHEQYF. In nucleotides, the CDR3 is TGTGCCAGTAGTTTAAAACAGGGCCACGAGCAGTACTTC.

In its sample, this clone was seen once. The CDR3 region is CASSSLQGLVGGYTF. The CDR3 coding sequence is TGTGCCAGCAGTTCCCTACAGGGGTTGGTCGGGGGCTACACCTTC. The chain joins TRBV28 to TRBJ1-2; 7 positions agree with TRBD1. The junction had 13 bases not matched to a gene; V was cut back by 4 bases and J by 8 bases. Germline CDR1 reads MDHEN; CDR2 reads SYDVKM. CDR3 size: 15 residues.

V is TRBV7-8 and J is TRBJ1-3; no clear D gene. This CDR3 has 17 amino acids. V was pared by 5 bases and J by 0 bases, with 17 bases between. The V gene's germline CDR1 is SGHVS and CDR2 FQNEAQ. The CDR3: CASSPRGRGYSGNTIYF. CDR3 sequence (DNA): TGTGCCAGCAGCCCCCGAGGCAGAGGTTACTCTGGAAACACCATATATTTT.

The V gene is TRBV6-5, the J gene TRBJ1-2; 7 bases align to TRBD1. The CDR3 runs to 15 residues. Trimming removed 6 bases from V and 0 bases from J; junction bases left unmatched: 7. CDR1 and CDR2 from the germline V gene are MNHEY and SVGAGI. The CDR3 loop is CASSGQALSNYGYTF. The DNA of the CDR3 is TGTGCCAGCAGCGGACAGGCCCTCTCTAACTATGGCTACACCTTC.

V and J are TRBV25-1 and TRBJ2-7, with D perhaps matching TRBD1 (6 bases). The V gene's germline CDR1 is MGHDK and CDR2 SYGVNS. CDR3 size: 15 residues. The V gene lost 1 base and the J gene lost 1 base, with 11 bases spanning the gap. CDR3 protein: CASSESGGRSYEQYF. CDR3 DNA: TGTGCCAGCAGTGAATCTGGGGGCAGGTCCTACGAGCAGTACTTC.

The rearrangement uses TRBV18 and TRBJ2-1; 10 bases agree with TRBD2. From germline, CDR1 is KGHSH and CDR2 LQKENI. This CDR3 has 17 residues. V was pared by 6 bases and J by 7 bases, with 15 bases of the junction left unmatched. CDR3 protein: CASSLRPLAGLGNEQFF. CDR3 nucleotide sequence: TGTGCCAGCTCCCTTAGACCACTAGCGGGGCTAGGAAATGAGCAGTTCTTC.

The chain employs TRBV24-1 and TRBJ2-3; 9 bases align to TRBD1. From germline, CDR1 is KGHDR and CDR2 SFDVKD. The V segment lost 4 bases and the J segment 4 bases; nucleotides outside the gene matches: 8. The length of the CDR3 is 16 residues. CDR3 bases: TGTGCCACCAGTGACTGGACAGGGGCTGGGGCAGATACGCAGTATTTT. This sequence encodes CATSDWTGAGADTQYF.

The V gene is TRBV3-1 (or the pseudogene TRBV3-2), the J gene TRBJ2-2; 10 positions match TRBD1. The trim removed 1 base at V and 9 bases at J, leaving 5 bases unmatched. The CDR3 length is 15 residues. From germline, CDR1 is LGHDT and CDR2 YNNKEL (reference sequence). CDR3 nucleotide sequence: TGTGCCAGCAGCCAAGGGACAGGGGGTCGAAGGGAGCTGTTTTTT. Translating it yields CASSQGTGGRRELFF.

The V call is TRBV5-1, the J call TRBJ2-1, with D unresolved. CDR3 length: 15 residues. With 0 bases removed from V and 0 bases from J, the gap between germline ends came to 7 bases. Germline CDR1 SGHRS, CDR2 YFSETQ. CDR3 nucleotides: TGCGCCAGCAGCTTGGGGCAGAACTCCTACAATGAGCAGTTCTTC. Encoded protein: CASSLGQNSYNEQFF.

The chain carries TRBV6-5 and TRBJ2-7, with TRBD2 identical over 9 bases. CDR1 and CDR2 (germline): MNHEY, SVGAGI. This CDR3 comprises 15 residues. The J segment lost 2 bases and the V segment lost 6 bases, leaving 8 bases of the junction unmatched. The CDR3 coding sequence is TGTGCCAGCAGCCAGGTGGCTAGCGGGACCTACGAGCAGTACTTC. Translating it yields CASSQVASGTYEQYF.

The rearrangement joins TRBV10-1 to TRBJ1-1; a weak D match, TRBD1 (5 bases). Between the trimmed V and J ends, which lost 2 bases and 2 bases, there was a span of 9 bases. The germline CDR1 and CDR2 sequences are WNHNN and SYGVQD (reference sequence). CDR3 length equals 14 residues. As DNA, the CDR3 is TGCGCCAGCAGTGAGGTGGGGCAAAACACTGAAGCTTTCTTT. It specifies CASSEVGQNTEAFF.

This clone was observed once. The chain joins TRBV27 to TRBJ2-3; possibly TRBD1 for D (6 bases). V gave up 0 bases and J gave up 4 bases, with 14 bases separating them. The germline V gene has CDR1 MNHEY and CDR2 SMNVEV (reference sequence). This CDR3 region has 16 residues. The CDR3 DNA is TGTGCCAGCAGTTTATCCACAGGGATGGTGGCAGATACGCAGTATTTT. Encoded protein: CASSLSTGMVADTQYF.

The rearrangement links TRBV2 to TRBJ2-3; tentative D call: TRBD2 (6 bases). Germline V CDR1 and CDR2: SNHLY, FYNNEI. V lost 6 bases and J lost 3, with 10 bases in between. The CDR3 is made up of 13 amino acids. CDR3 DNA: TGTGCCAGCAGCCGACTAGGTACAGATACGCAGTATTTT. Amino acids: CASSRLGTDTQYF. Variable domain in full (rest from reference TRBV2 and TRBJ2-3): EPEVTQTPSHQVTQMGQEVILRCVPISNHLYFYWYRQILGQKVEFLVSFYNNEISEKSEIFDDQFSVERPDGSNFTLKIRSTKLEDSAMYFCASSRLGTDTQYFGPGTRLTVL.

CDR3 DNA sequence: TGTGCCAGCAGCTTGGCTGCGAGAGAGACCCAGTACTTC. The encoded protein is CASSLAARETQYF. The chain links TRBV5-4 to TRBJ2-5; D is unresolved. Germline assignment: CDR1 SGHNT and CDR2 YYREEE (reference sequence). The germline V and J ends were trimmed by 0 bases and 4 bases, with 7 bases remaining between them. The CDR3 contains 13 residues.

The sample holds a few counts of this clone. The chain combines TRBV7-9 with TRBJ2-7, with no clear D. Germline V gene sequence: CDR1 SEHNR, CDR2 FQNEAQ (reference sequence). The CDR3 spans 13 residues. Trimming pared 2 bases from V and 7 bases from J, leaving 12 bases between. The CDR3 sequence: CASSLPSQREQYF. The CDR3 DNA reads TGTGCCAGCAGCTTACCCTCCCAGAGGGAGCAGTACTTC.

The chain recombines TRBV9 with TRBJ1-2; a possible D gene is TRBD1 (6 bases). V dropped 0 bases and J dropped 5 bases, with 20 bases sitting between them. CDR1 and CDR2 from the germline V gene are SGDLS and YYNGEE. This CDR3 is 17 amino acids long. CDR3 loop: CASSVGPGARSEYGYTF. The DNA of the CDR3 is TGTGCCAGCAGCGTAGGGCCAGGGGCCCGATCAGAATATGGCTACACCTTC.

The chain uses TRBV4-2 and TRBJ1-5, with a possible D match to TRBD1 (5 bases). Germline V lookup: CDR1 LGHNA, CDR2 YNFKEQ. V lost 0 bases and J 6 bases, leaving 12 bases between the germline ends. This CDR3 is 15 amino acids long. CDR3 protein: CASSQEGQRSQPQHF. CDR3 coding DNA: TGTGCCAGCAGCCAAGAAGGACAACGGAGTCAGCCCCAGCATTTT.

The chain carries TRBV5-1 and TRBJ2-3; D perhaps matches TRBD2 (6 bases). V lost 1 base, J lost 4 bases, and 13 bases lay in between. The length of the CDR3 is 15 residues. Germline values: CDR1 SGHRS, CDR2 YFSETQ. Here the CDR3 DNA reads TGCGCCAGCAGCTTGACGGGAGTCGGCGCAGATACGCAGTATTTT. This sequence encodes CASSLTGVGADTQYF.

The rearrangement uses TRBV6-5 and TRBJ1-5, with a tentative D call TRBD1 (5 bases). The V gene's germline CDR1 is MNHEY and CDR2 SVGAGI. The V end lost 11 bases, the J end lost 11 bases, and 19 bases lay between the germline ends. This CDR3 comprises 12 residues. CDR3 bases: TGTGCCTCAGGGCCCCCCGAGAGTTCCCAGCATTTT. This translates into CASGPPESSQHF.

This rearrangement joins TRBV3-1 (or the pseudogene TRBV3-2) to TRBJ1-6; D gene ambiguous. V was cut by 4 bases and J by 10 bases, with 11 bases left in between. The CDR3 runs 13 residues. Germline V gene lookup returns CDR1 LGHDT and CDR2 YNNKEL (reference sequence). CDR3: CASSRDGWSPLHF. The CDR3 DNA sequence: TGTGCCAGCAGCCGTGACGGGTGGTCACCCCTCCACTTT.

This chain links TRBV19 with TRBJ1-2; 7 nucleotides line up with TRBD1. Germline CDR1 and CDR2: LNHDA and SQIVND (reference sequence). The ends lost 5 bases at V and 6 bases at J; junction bases unmatched: 9. CDR3 length: 14 residues. The CDR3: CASSLSGTAHGYTF. In DNA form, the CDR3 reads TGTGCCAGTAGTTTATCCGGGACAGCCCATGGCTACACCTTC.

This chain joins TRBV5-4 and TRBJ2-3; possible D gene TRBD2, 6 bases. Germline V gene sequence: CDR1 SGHNT, CDR2 YYREEE (reference sequence). The CDR3 has 14 amino acids. The V gene lost 4 bases and the J gene lost 2 bases, with 11 bases spanning the gap. CDR3: CASSTGGFTDTQYF. In DNA form, the CDR3 reads TGTGCCAGCAGCACCGGGGGTTTCACAGATACGCAGTATTTT. Full variable domain (remainder filled in from reference TRBV5-4 and TRBJ2-3): ETGVTQSPTHLIKTRGQQVTLRCSSQSGHNTVSWYQQALGQGPQFIFQYYREEENGRGNFPPRFSGLQFPNYSSELNVNALELDDSALYLCASSTGGFTDTQYFGPGTRLTVL.

This chain connects TRBV2 to TRBJ2-7, with 10 nucleotides matching TRBD2. The CDR3 is made up of 13 amino acids. Unmatched junction bases numbered 8, after V lost 8 bases and J lost 7 bases. The V gene's germline CDR1 is SNHLY and CDR2 FYNNEI. The CDR3 coding sequence is TGTGCCAGCGCCCCTAGCGGGAGAGAAGAGCAGTACTTC. Its protein product is CASAPSGREEQYF. The whole variable domain, remainder taken from reference TRBV2 and TRBJ2-7, is EPEVTQTPSHQVTQMGQEVILRCVPISNHLYFYWYRQILGQKVEFLVSFYNNEISEKSEIFDDQFSVERPDGSNFTLKIRSTKLEDSAMYFCASAPSGREEQYFGPGTRLTVT.

The rearrangement uses TRBV9 and TRBJ1-1, with D maybe TRBD1 (5 bases). Germline loops: CDR1 SGDLS, CDR2 YYNGEE. Between the trimmed V and J ends, which lost 0 bases and 0 bases, there was a span of 9 bases. The CDR3 sequence is 15 residues long. The CDR3 here is CASSVDQGLNTEAFF. CDR3 bases: TGTGCCAGCAGCGTAGATCAGGGATTGAACACTGAAGCTTTCTTT.

This sequence joins TRBV4-1 and TRBJ1-5; TRBD1 might be the D (6 bases). The V end was cut by 4 bases, the J end by 2 bases, with 12 bases between. The CDR3 has 15 amino acids. The germline V gene encodes CDR1 MGHRA and CDR2 YSYEKL. This chain's CDR3 is CASSPQSGGNQPQHF. The CDR3, as DNA: TGCGCCAGCAGCCCCCAGTCAGGGGGCAATCAGCCCCAGCATTTT.

The chain is built from TRBV18 and TRBJ1-5; D remains unclear. Trimming left V 6 bases short and J 3 bases short, with 15 bases between. This CDR3 spans 15 amino acids. Germline CDR1 KGHSH, CDR2 LQKENI. The CDR3 DNA is TGTGCCAGCTCGGTCGGAGTTACGGACAATCAGCCCCAGCATTTT. Protein: CASSVGVTDNQPQHF.

V and J are TRBV5-1 and TRBJ2-1, with 11 bases aligning to TRBD2. Looked up from germline, CDR1 is SGHRS and CDR2 is YFSETQ. The CDR3 totals 17 residues. V gave up 4 bases and J gave up 2 bases; unmatched junction bases: 8. In nucleotides, the CDR3 is TGCGCCAGCAGCCTAGCGGGAGGACGGTCCCCCTACAATGAGCAGTTCTTC. Its protein is CASSLAGGRSPYNEQFF.